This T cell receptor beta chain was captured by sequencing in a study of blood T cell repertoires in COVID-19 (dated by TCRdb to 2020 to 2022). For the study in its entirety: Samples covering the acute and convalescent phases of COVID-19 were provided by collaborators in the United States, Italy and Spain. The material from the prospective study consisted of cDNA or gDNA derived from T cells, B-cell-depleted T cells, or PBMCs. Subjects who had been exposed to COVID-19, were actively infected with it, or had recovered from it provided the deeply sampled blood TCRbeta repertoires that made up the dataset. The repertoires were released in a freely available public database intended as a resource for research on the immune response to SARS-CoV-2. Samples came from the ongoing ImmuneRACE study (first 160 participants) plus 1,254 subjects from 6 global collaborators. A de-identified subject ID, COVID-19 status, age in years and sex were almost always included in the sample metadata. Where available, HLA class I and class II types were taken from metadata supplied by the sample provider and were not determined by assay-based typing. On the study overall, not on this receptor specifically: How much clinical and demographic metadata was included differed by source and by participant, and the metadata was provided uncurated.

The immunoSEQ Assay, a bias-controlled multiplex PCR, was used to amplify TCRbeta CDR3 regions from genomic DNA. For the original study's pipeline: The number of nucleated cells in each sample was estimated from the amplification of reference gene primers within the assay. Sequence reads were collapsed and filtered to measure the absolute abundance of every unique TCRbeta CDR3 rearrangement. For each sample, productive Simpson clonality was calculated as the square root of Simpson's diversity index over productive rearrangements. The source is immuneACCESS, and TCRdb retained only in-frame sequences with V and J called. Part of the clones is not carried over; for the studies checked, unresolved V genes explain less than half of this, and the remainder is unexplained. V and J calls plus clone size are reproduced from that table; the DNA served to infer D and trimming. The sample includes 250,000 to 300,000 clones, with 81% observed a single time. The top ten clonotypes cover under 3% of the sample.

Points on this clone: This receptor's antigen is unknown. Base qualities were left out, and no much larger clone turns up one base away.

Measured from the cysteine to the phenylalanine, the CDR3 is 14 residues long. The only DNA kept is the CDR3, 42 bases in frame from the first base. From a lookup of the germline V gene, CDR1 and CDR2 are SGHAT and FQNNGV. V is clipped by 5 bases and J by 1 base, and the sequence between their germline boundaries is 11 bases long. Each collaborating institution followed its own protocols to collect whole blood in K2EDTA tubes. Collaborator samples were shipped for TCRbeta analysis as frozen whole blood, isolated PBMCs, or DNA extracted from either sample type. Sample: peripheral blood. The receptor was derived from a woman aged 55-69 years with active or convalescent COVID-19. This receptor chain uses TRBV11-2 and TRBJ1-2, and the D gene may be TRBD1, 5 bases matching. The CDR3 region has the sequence CASSARRGNYGYTF. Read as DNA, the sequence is TGTGCCAGCAGCGCCCGGAGGGGTAACTATGGCTACACCTTC.